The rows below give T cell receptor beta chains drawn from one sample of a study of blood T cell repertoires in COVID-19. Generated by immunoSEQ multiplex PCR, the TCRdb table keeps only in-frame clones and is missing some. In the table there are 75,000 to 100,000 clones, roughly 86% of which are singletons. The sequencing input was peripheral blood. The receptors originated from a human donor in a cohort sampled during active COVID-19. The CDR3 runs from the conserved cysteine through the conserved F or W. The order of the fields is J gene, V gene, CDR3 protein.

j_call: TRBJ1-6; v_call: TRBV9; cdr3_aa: CASSVGTGNSPLHF
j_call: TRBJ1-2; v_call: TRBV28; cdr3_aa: CASSLGGSYGYTF
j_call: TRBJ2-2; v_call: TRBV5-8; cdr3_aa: CASSSRPGPSTGELFF
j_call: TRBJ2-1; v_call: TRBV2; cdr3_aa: CASSAFGGQSSYNEQFF
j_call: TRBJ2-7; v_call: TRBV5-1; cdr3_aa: CASSLAGQGVEQYF
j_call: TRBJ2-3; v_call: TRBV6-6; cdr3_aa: CASRRDTQYF
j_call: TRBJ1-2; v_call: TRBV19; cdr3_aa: CASSNEFVTGLDYGYTF
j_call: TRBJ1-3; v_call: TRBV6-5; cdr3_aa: CASSHRSGAGNTIYF
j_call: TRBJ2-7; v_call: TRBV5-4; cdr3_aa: CASSPRTGSSYEQYF
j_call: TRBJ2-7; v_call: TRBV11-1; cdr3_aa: CASSLEGQGADEQYF
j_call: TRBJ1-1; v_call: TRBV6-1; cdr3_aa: CASSEAGDRGQVDTEAFF
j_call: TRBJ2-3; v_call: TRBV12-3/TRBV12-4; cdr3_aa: CASLGRSTDTQYF
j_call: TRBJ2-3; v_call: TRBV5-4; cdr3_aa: CASSLDQRAQYF